The text below deals with one TCR beta chain. Its specificity is not known. The PCR contained 60 Vbeta and 13 Jbeta primers. Sequencing was performed with immunoSEQ multiplex PCR; in TCRdb, only in-frame clones are kept and a portion is missing. Of approximately 250,000 clones in the sample, 78% were seen once. These data originate in a study of cytomegalovirus exposure and HLA in healthy donors. Study observations and caveats: According to reports, the classifier identified cytomegalovirus status with high specificity and sensitivity.

Germline-derived CDR1 and CDR2 are SGHRS and YFSETQ. This CDR3 comprises 16 residues. V was clipped by 4 bases and J by 6 bases; unmatched bases: 12. This sequence originates from a boy between 10 and 17 years old in good health and CMV-seronegative. This chain joins TRBV5-1 and TRBJ1-4; 7 nucleotides match TRBD1. The sequencing sample was made of PBMCs. CDR3 DNA: TGCGCCAGCAGCCCGAGAACGACAGGGAGTCATGAAAAACTGTTTTTT. Translating gives CASSPRTTGSHEKLFF.